This T cell receptor beta chain was found in a study of blood T cell repertoires in COVID-19. Study summary: The United States, Italy and Spain were the sources of the acute and convalescent COVID-19 samples.

Assay used: immunoSEQ multiplex PCR; TCRdb lists only in-frame clones, some missing. The profile shows about 170,000 clones, 80% to 85% of them singletons. The CDR3 runs 14 residues. The ends were cut back, 2 bases at V and 5 bases at J, with 13 bases in the middle. CDR1 and CDR2 (germline): SGHNT, YYREEE (reference sequence). This sequence was found in a human donor with acute or convalescent COVID-19. The donor label of this sample is uncertain. The genes are TRBV5-4 and TRBJ2-5, with D possibly matching TRBD2 (6 bases). Sequences were obtained from peripheral blood. The CDR3 DNA is TGTGCCAGCAGCTTCCAGGCGGGACCGGAGACCCAGTACTTC. Encoded protein: CASSFQAGPETQYF.